Below, 30 T cell receptor beta chains from the same sample are listed, as sequenced in a study of shared clonotypes between healthy human individuals (dated by TCRdb to between 2020 and 2021). The library was generated by the immunoSEQ multiplex PCR assay. TCRdb took over this immuneACCESS table, retaining in-frame rearrangements with V and J assigned. Such tables are incomplete; in checked studies, under half of the missing clones stem from an unresolved V gene, and the remainder is unexplained. This sample has roughly 2.2 million clones in its table, and 90% to 95% of those were observed once. About 0.37% of the sample belongs to the ten largest clones. The specimen was naive CD4+ T cells from PBMCs. The sample's cell subset or site label, in plain terms: CD45RA+ positively selected. These receptors were obtained from a man aged 18 to 30 in good health. Some clones in this sample may be carry-over from other donors' samples.

On this clone itself: Other DNA sequences of this sample code for an identical CDR3. The J gene is TRBJ2-5, the V gene TRBV25-1, with D perhaps matching TRBD2 (5 bases). Germline CDR1 and CDR2: MGHDK and SYGVNS. Trimming shortened V by 6 bases and J by 0 bases, and 5 bases separated the two germline ends. The CDR3 length is 12 residues. In DNA, the CDR3 is TGTGCCAGCAGACTAGACCAAGAGACCCAGTACTTC. Protein product: CASRLDQETQYF.

This clone has a single count. The rearrangement links TRBV6-6 to TRBJ1-4, with D perhaps TRBD1 (6 bases). Germline lookup yields CDR1 MNHNY and CDR2 SVGAGI (reference sequence). V gave up 2 bases and J gave up 8 bases, with 15 bases separating them. The CDR3 length is 15 residues. CDR3 sequence (DNA): TGTGCCAGCAGTTACGTCTTCTCGGACAGCGAAAAACTGTTTTTT. It yields the protein CASSYVFSDSEKLFF.

This chain links TRBV5-1 with TRBJ2-7; the match to TRBD1 covers 7 bases. Trimming cost V 3 bases and J 7 bases; bases outside gene matches: 13. The CDR3 sequence is 15 residues long. Germline assignment: CDR1 SGHRS and CDR2 YFSETQ. The CDR3 loop is CASSSAKLTGWEQYF. The CDR3 DNA is TGCGCCAGCAGCTCTGCTAAACTGACAGGGTGGGAGCAGTACTTC.

V is TRBV28 and J is TRBJ2-3; D is unclear. CDR1 and CDR2 from the germline V gene are MDHEN and SYDVKM. Trimming took 3 bases from V and 1 from J, leaving 11 bases between them. The length of the CDR3 is 15 residues. DNA for the CDR3: TGTGCCAGCAGTTTGGGTAGCCGCGGCACAGATACGCAGTATTTT. This gives the protein CASSLGSRGTDTQYF.

The chain recombines TRBV28 with TRBJ2-1; no firm D call. The germline CDR1 and CDR2 sequences are MDHEN and SYDVKM. The CDR3 loop spans 14 amino acids. V was clipped by 6 bases and J by 0 bases, with 9 bases between them. The CDR3 here is CASRRPISYNEQFF. In nucleotides, the CDR3 is TGTGCCAGCAGGAGGCCTATCTCCTACAATGAGCAGTTCTTC.

The chain has TRBV29-1 and TRBJ2-7, with 8 bases matching TRBD1. Germline trimming cut 0 bases from V and 5 bases from J; bases unmatched to any gene: 6. This CDR3 is 14 amino acids long. The germline V gene encodes CDR1 SQVTM and CDR2 ANQGSEA. CDR3 DNA: TGCAGCGTTGAAGACAGGACAGGGATCCACGAGCAGTACTTC. Amino acid sequence: CSVEDRTGIHEQYF.

Here the CDR3 reads CASSLGVRLNIQYF. Written as DNA, the CDR3 is TGTGCCAGCAGCTTAGGCGTCAGACTAAACATTCAGTACTTC. The rearrangement links TRBV7-2 to TRBJ2-4, with D unclear. Trimming took off 1 base at V and 6 bases at J, with 10 bases between the two ends. The CDR3 has 14 residues. From germline, CDR1 is SGHTA and CDR2 FQGNSA.

CDR3 DNA sequence: TGTGCCAGCAGTTGGGGACAGGGCTCGAACAATGAGCAGTTCTTC. This sequence encodes CASSWGQGSNNEQFF. V and J are TRBV6-1 and TRBJ2-1; 9 bases line up with TRBD1. The CDR3 totals 15 residues. Germline values: CDR1 MNHNS, CDR2 SASEGT. Trimming cost V 5 bases and J 5 bases; bases outside gene matches: 7.

The chain carries TRBV7-3 and TRBJ2-5; D is unresolved. V lost 5 bases to trimming and J lost 2 bases, with 9 bases between them. The CDR3 length is 13 residues. The V gene's germline CDR1 is SGHTA and CDR2 FQGTGA. CDR3 region: CASSLEPQETQYF. CDR3 bases: TGTGCCAGCAGCCTTGAACCGCAAGAGACCCAGTACTTC.

The J gene is TRBJ1-3, the V gene TRBV7-2; D not resolved. Trimming took 5 bases from V and 4 from J, leaving 15 bases between them. CDR1 is SGHTA and CDR2 is FQGNSA in the germline V gene. This CDR3 spans 15 amino acids. The CDR3 sequence: CASSTARRTGNTIYF. CDR3 DNA: TGTGCCAGCAGCACCGCCCGGAGAACAGGAAACACCATATATTTT.

The chain carries TRBV27 and TRBJ2-1, with a possible D match to TRBD2 (9 bases). The germline V gene has CDR1 MNHEY and CDR2 SMNVEV (reference sequence). This CDR3 region has 22 residues. The V end was cut by 2 bases, the J end by 3 bases, with 32 bases between. The CDR3 nucleotides are TGTGCCAGCAGTTTAGATCAAGTAGACAGGGGAGGCCAGCGGGAGGTCTACAATGAGCAGTTCTTC. Its translation is CASSLDQVDRGGQREVYNEQFF.

The chain employs TRBV30 and TRBJ2-5; possible D gene TRBD2, 6 bases. Trimming pared 2 bases from V and 4 bases from J, leaving 11 bases between. This CDR3 is 13 amino acids long. The V gene's germline CDR1 is GTSNPN and CDR2 SVGIG (reference sequence). CDR3 sequence reads: CAWSRRVGETQYF. Here the CDR3 DNA reads TGTGCCTGGAGTCGGAGGGTTGGAGAGACCCAGTACTTC.

The chain carries TRBV2 and TRBJ2-2, with D maybe TRBD1 (5 bases). CDR1 and CDR2 from the germline V gene are SNHLY and FYNNEI. The CDR3 is 15 amino acids. Trimming left V 1 base short and J 4 bases short, with 10 bases between. The CDR3 protein is CASSEVAGSTGELFF. CDR3 DNA: TGTGCCAGCAGTGAAGTAGCAGGGTCCACCGGGGAGCTGTTTTTT.

Details on this clone: Other DNA variants within this sample encode the same CDR3. The gene calls are TRBV2 and TRBJ1-5, with 7 bases fitting TRBD1. The junction had 3 bases not matched to a gene; V was cut back by 4 bases and J by 0 bases. CDR1 is SNHLY, CDR2 FYNNEI, per germline. CDR3 length equals 15 residues. The CDR3 sequence is CASSGQGHSNQPQHF. The CDR3 DNA is TGTGCCAGCAGTGGACAGGGACATAGCAATCAGCCCCAGCATTTT.

A word on this clone: Other DNA sequences in this sample translate to the same CDR3. The V and J genes are TRBV28 and TRBJ1-4; D is possibly TRBD1 (5 bases). V lost 6 bases and J 0 bases, leaving 8 bases between the germline ends. Germline values: CDR1 MDHEN, CDR2 SYDVKM. This CDR3 comprises 14 residues. CDR3 bases: TGTGCCAGCAGAGGGGATCCAACTAATGAAAAACTGTTTTTT. The encoded protein is CASRGDPTNEKLFF.

V and J are TRBV15 and TRBJ2-3; 8 positions agree with TRBD2. CDR3 length equals 16 residues. V dropped 9 bases and J dropped 4; count of bases not matched to a gene: 15. In germline, CDR1 is LNHNV, CDR2 YYDKDF (reference sequence). Here the CDR3 reads CATRLRGGQAADTQYF. The CDR3 DNA sequence: TGTGCCACGAGACTTCGGGGGGGTCAAGCCGCAGATACGCAGTATTTT.

On this clone: Additional DNA sequences in this sample encode the identical CDR3. V is TRBV5-5 and J is TRBJ2-5; D gene ambiguous. V was cut by 0 bases and J by 2 bases, with 5 bases left in between. The CDR3 spans 13 residues. Germline assignment: CDR1 SGHKS and CDR2 YYEKEE (reference sequence). CDR3 residues: CASSLGQQETQYF. The CDR3 bases are TGTGCCAGCAGCTTGGGGCAGCAAGAGACCCAGTACTTC.

This chain links TRBV5-1 with TRBJ2-1; D perhaps matches TRBD2 (5 bases). V gave up 4 bases and J gave up 5 bases, with 16 bases separating them. The CDR3 spans 15 residues. The germline V gene encodes CDR1 SGHRS and CDR2 YFSETQ. CDR3 sequence: CASSALASGDNEQFF. The CDR3 DNA reads as TGCGCCAGCAGCGCCCTAGCATCGGGCGACAATGAGCAGTTCTTC. Using reference TRBV5-1 and TRBJ2-1 for the parts outside the CDR3, the full variable domain is KAGVTQTPRYLIKTRGQQVTLSCSPISGHRSVSWYQQTPGQGLQFLFEYFSETQRNKGNFPGRFSGRQFSNSRSEMNVSTLELGDSALYLCASSALASGDNEQFFGPGTRLTVL.

V and J are TRBV5-4 and TRBJ2-2; TRBD2 aligns across 8 bases. Trimming took 4 bases from V and 7 from J; bases not matched to a gene: 6. Germline V gives CDR1 SGHNT, CDR2 YYREEE (reference sequence). The CDR3 is 14 amino acids. The CDR3, as DNA: TGTGCCAGCAGCCCGGGACTAGTAGGCGGGGAGCTGTTTTTT. Its protein product is CASSPGLVGGELFF.

The chain employs TRBV6-1 and TRBJ1-3, with D tentatively TRBD1 (5 bases). This CDR3 comprises 14 residues. Germline lookup yields CDR1 MNHNS and CDR2 SASEGT. Deletions cut 7 bases from V and 2 bases from J, with 12 bases between. CDR3 bases: TGTGCCAGCATGGGGGGTTCTGCTGGAAACACCATATATTTT. This encodes CASMGGSAGNTIYF.

The chain employs TRBV9 and TRBJ2-5; unclear D gene. V lost 3 bases and J 2 bases, leaving 5 bases between the germline ends. CDR1 is SGDLS, CDR2 YYNGEE, per germline. CDR3 length equals 12 residues. The CDR3 sequence: CASSGPQETQYF. The DNA for the CDR3 is TGTGCCAGCAGCGGACCGCAAGAGACCCAGTACTTC.

This chain joins TRBV6-6 and TRBJ2-1, with 7 bases fitting TRBD1. The CDR3 has 15 amino acids. V lost 3 bases to trimming and J lost 3 bases; unmatched junction nucleotides: 5. Per the germline V gene, CDR1 is MNHNY and CDR2 is SVGAGI (reference sequence). The CDR3 here is CASSYTGAYYNEQFF. The CDR3 DNA follows: TGTGCCAGCAGTTATACAGGGGCATACTACAATGAGCAGTTCTTC.

The J gene is TRBJ2-7, the V gene TRBV5-1; perhaps TRBD1 as D (6 bases). V was pared by 0 bases and J by 3 bases, with 13 bases between. Germline loops: CDR1 SGHRS, CDR2 YFSETQ. CDR3 length: 15 residues. This chain's CDR3 is CASSLGQGLVYEQYF. The CDR3 region has the DNA TGCGCCAGCAGCTTGGGGCAGGGGCTCGTCTACGAGCAGTACTTC.

V gene TRBV5-1 combines with J gene TRBJ1-3, with D maybe TRBD1 (6 bases). The CDR3 runs to 15 residues. V was pared by 4 bases and J by 0 bases, with 11 bases between. Germline loops: CDR1 SGHRS, CDR2 YFSETQ. CDR3 loop: CASSIGQTSGNTIYF. For the CDR3, the DNA is TGCGCCAGCAGCATAGGACAGACCTCTGGAAACACCATATATTTT.

This clone was found once. This sequence joins TRBV4-2 and TRBJ2-5, with a possible D match to TRBD2 (6 bases). V was cut by 0 bases and J by 7 bases, with 18 bases left in between. The CDR3 consists of 16 residues. Germline V gene lookup returns CDR1 LGHNA and CDR2 YNFKEQ. The CDR3 nucleotides read TGTGCCAGCAGCCAAGATTTGGCTAGCGCAAAGGTGACCCAGTACTTC. It codes for CASSQDLASAKVTQYF.

The gene calls are TRBV2 and TRBJ1-1, with a weak D call TRBD1 (6 bases). V lost 5 bases, J lost 1 base, and 11 bases lay in between. This CDR3 is 14 amino acids long. Germline CDR1 and CDR2: SNHLY and FYNNEI. CDR3 DNA: TGTGCCAGCAGTCAGGGGCTTTGGAACACTGAAGCTTTCTTT. Translated, it gives CASSQGLWNTEAFF.

This chain uses TRBV7-2 with TRBJ2-7; 8 bases line up with TRBD1. This CDR3 region has 15 residues. J gave up 1 base and V 4 bases, and 6 bases lay outside the gene matches. Per germline, CDR1 SGHTA and CDR2 FQGNSA. CDR3 sequence: CASSWDRSKSYEQYF. As DNA, the CDR3 is TGTGCCAGCAGCTGGGACAGGTCAAAGTCCTACGAGCAGTACTTC.

The gene calls are TRBV6-5 and TRBJ2-7; no reliable D call. The CDR3 is made up of 14 amino acids. Looked up from germline, CDR1 is MNHEY and CDR2 is SVGAGI. Trimming removed 0 bases from V and 2 bases from J, with 8 bases in between. CDR3 loop: CASSYSRAAYEQYF. CDR3 DNA sequence: TGTGCCAGCAGTTACTCTAGGGCGGCCTACGAGCAGTACTTC.

This clone has just a few counts. The chain uses TRBV11-2 and TRBJ1-1; no definite D call. V was shortened by 0 bases and J by 7 bases, with 9 bases between the two germline ends. The CDR3 is made up of 13 amino acids. Germline CDR1 and CDR2: SGHAT and FQNNGV. CDR3 DNA: TGTGCCAGCAGCTTAGATAGCCAGAGTGAAGCTTTCTTT. The encoded protein is CASSLDSQSEAFF.

The V and J genes are TRBV7-9 and TRBJ2-1; 9 bases are shared with TRBD1. Trimming removed 5 bases from V and 5 bases from J; junction bases left unmatched: 4. The germline V gene has CDR1 SEHNR and CDR2 FQNEAQ (reference sequence). The CDR3 covers 14 residues. The DNA for the CDR3 is TGTGCCAGCAGCGACTGGGACAGGGACAATGAGCAGTTCTTC. Protein: CASSDWDRDNEQFF.